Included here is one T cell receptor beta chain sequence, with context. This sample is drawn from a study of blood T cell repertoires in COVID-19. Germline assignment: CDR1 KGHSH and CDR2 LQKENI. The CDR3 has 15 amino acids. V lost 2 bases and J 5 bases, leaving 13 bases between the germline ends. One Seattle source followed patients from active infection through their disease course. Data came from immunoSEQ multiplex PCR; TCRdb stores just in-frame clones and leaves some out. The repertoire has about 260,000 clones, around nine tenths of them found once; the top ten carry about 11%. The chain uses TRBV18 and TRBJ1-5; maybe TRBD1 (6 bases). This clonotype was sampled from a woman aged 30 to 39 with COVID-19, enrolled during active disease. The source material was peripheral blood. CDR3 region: CASSPAAQGHQPQHF. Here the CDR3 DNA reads TGTGCCAGCTCACCAGCAGCGCAGGGGCATCAGCCCCAGCATTTT.